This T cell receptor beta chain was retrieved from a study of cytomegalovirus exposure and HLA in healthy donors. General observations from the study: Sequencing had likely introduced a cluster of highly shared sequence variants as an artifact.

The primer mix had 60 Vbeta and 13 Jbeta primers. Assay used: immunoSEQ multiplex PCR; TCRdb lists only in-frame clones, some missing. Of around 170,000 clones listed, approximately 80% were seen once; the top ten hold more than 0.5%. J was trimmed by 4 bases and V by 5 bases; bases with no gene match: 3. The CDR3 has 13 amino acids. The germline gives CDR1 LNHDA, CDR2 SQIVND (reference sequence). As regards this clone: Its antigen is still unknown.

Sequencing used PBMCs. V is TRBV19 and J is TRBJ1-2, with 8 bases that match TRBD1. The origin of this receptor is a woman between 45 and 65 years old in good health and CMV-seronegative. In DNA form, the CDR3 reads TGTGCCAGTAGTGACGGGACAGGCTATGGCTACACCTTC. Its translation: CASSDGTGYGYTF.